These 20 T cell receptor beta chains were sequenced from one sample in a study of T cells in Graves' hyperthyroidism and ophthalmopathy. RNA transcripts served as the template for amplifying TCR beta CDR3 regions. Using the HTBI primer set, a first-round RT-PCR was run on the TCR CDR3. TCRdb reprocessed the multiplex PCR reads via MiXCR and lists one record per CDR3 protein. The repertoire has fewer than 500,000 distinct CDR3 sequences, roughly 14% of them found once; the top ten carry around 21%. The sequenced sample consisted of blood. The receptor set was obtained from a man aged 30 to 39 with Graves' hyperthyroidism that later progressed to Graves' ophthalmopathy.

The rearrangement uses TRBV11-1 and TRBJ2-3; D may be TRBD1 (6 bases). V was cut by 5 bases and J by 2 bases, with 11 bases left in between. The CDR3 has 14 amino acids. Germline V gene data show CDR1 as SGHAT and CDR2 as FQDESV (reference sequence). The CDR3 protein is CASSRDKNTDTQYF. The CDR3 nucleotides read TGTGCCAGCAGCAGGGACAAGAACACAGATACGCAGTATTTT.

Notes on this clonotype: One junction end does not reproduce the germline sequence, and a read error may be involved. The V and J genes are TRBV12-3 or TRBV12-4 and TRBJ1-1; 8 bases map to TRBD1. The CDR3 contains 13 residues. This CDR3 is CASTRTGRTEASF. Written as DNA, the CDR3 is TGTGCCAGCACCCGGACAGGGCGGACTGAAGCTTCCTTT.

This clonotype was seen at least ten times. This rearrangement joins TRBV24-1 to TRBJ2-5; D call uncertain. V dropped 0 bases and J dropped 5 bases, with 6 bases sitting between them. Germline CDR1 KGHDR, CDR2 SFDVKD. This CDR3 contains 13 residues. CDR3: CATSDLLEETQYF. The CDR3 region has the DNA TGTGCCACCAGTGATTTGCTTGAGGAGACCCAGTACTTC.

The chain is built from TRBV18 and TRBJ1-6, with D tentatively TRBD1 (6 bases). CDR1 and CDR2 (germline): KGHSH, LQKENI. The V end was cut by 1 base, the J end by 0 bases, with 16 bases between. CDR3 length equals 19 residues. The chain's CDR3 is CASSPRVTGRSSYNSPLHF. In DNA form, the CDR3 reads TGTGCCAGCTCACCACGGGTAACAGGGCGTAGCTCCTATAATTCACCCCTCCACTTT.

This clonotype was recorded at least ten times. The chain is built from TRBV12-5 and TRBJ2-2; 11 positions match TRBD2. V shed 2 bases, J shed 4 bases, and the junction held 6 bases outside the gene matches. CDR3 length: 17 residues. From germline, CDR1 is LGHNT and CDR2 FRNRAP. CDR3 nucleotide sequence: TGTGCTAGTGGTTTGCCAACCGGGACTAGCGGCACCGGGGAGCTGTTTTTT. This encodes CASGLPTGTSGTGELFF.

This clonotype was counted a few times. The chain combines TRBV20-1 with TRBJ2-3, with 9 bases that match TRBD2. The CDR3 sequence is 14 residues long. V shed 5 bases, J shed 2 bases, and the junction held 5 bases outside the gene matches. Germline V gene data show CDR1 as DFQATT and CDR2 as SNEGSKA (reference sequence). The CDR3 bases are TGCAGTGCTTCTCGCGGGGGGGACACAGATACGCAGTATTTT. As protein: CSASRGGDTDTQYF.

This clonotype was counted ten times or more. This chain links TRBV24-1 with TRBJ2-7; tentatively, D is TRBD1 (6 bases). Germline lookup yields CDR1 KGHDR and CDR2 SFDVKD. Trimming cost V 5 bases and J 3 bases, with 19 bases left between them. The CDR3 contains 16 residues. The CDR3 reads CATSGGFFGQIYEQYF. CDR3 in DNA: TGTGCCACCAGTGGAGGGTTTTTCGGACAGATCTACGAGCAGTACTTC.

The sample holds many counts of this clonotype. The rearrangement uses TRBV6-1 and TRBJ2-1; D unclear. Trimming left V 7 bases short and J 0 bases short, with 13 bases between. CDR1 is MNHNS and CDR2 is SASEGT in the germline V gene. This CDR3 has 15 residues. The CDR3 coding sequence is TGTGCCAGCATCGGCGACCTCAGCTCCTACAATGAGCAGTTCTTC. It is translated as CASIGDLSSYNEQFF.

This clonotype has at least ten counts. The gene calls are TRBV18 and TRBJ1-1; D is perhaps TRBD1 (5 bases). This CDR3 has 13 amino acids. The V gene lost 2 bases and the J gene lost 5 bases, with 9 bases spanning the gap. Germline V gene data show CDR1 as KGHSH and CDR2 as LQKENI. The CDR3 region is CASSPVGGTEAFF. The CDR3 nucleotides are TGTGCCAGCTCACCAGTCGGGGGGACTGAAGCTTTCTTT.

At least ten counts were recorded for this clonotype. CDR3 nucleotides: TGTGCCAGCAGCTCAGGACAGGGGGGAGTCGCTGAAGCTTTCTTT. Residues: CASSSGQGGVAEAFF. The chain recombines TRBV5-8 with TRBJ1-1, with 10 bases aligning to TRBD1. The CDR3 runs 15 residues. The J segment lost 6 bases and the V segment lost 3 bases, leaving 8 bases of the junction unmatched. Germline values: CDR1 SGHTS, CDR2 YDEGEE.

This clonotype was seen a handful of times. The chain has TRBV20-1 and TRBJ2-3, with TRBD1 matching 7 bases. V shed 5 bases, J shed 0 bases, and the junction held 8 bases outside the gene matches. The CDR3 has 15 residues. CDR1 and CDR2 (germline): DFQATT, SNEGSKA (reference sequence). CDR3 sequence reads: CSAWDRGSSTDTQYF. As DNA, the CDR3 is TGCAGTGCTTGGGACAGAGGGAGTAGCACAGATACGCAGTATTTT.

This clonotype has only a few counts. This sequence joins TRBV27 and TRBJ2-1; 8 nucleotides align to TRBD2. The germline V gene has CDR1 MNHEY and CDR2 SMNVEV (reference sequence). The CDR3 spans 14 residues. J was trimmed by 6 bases and V by 6 bases; bases with no gene match: 7. In DNA, the CDR3 is TGTGCCAGCAGCACGGGGGGGCCCCTCAATGAGCAGTTCTTC. The encoded protein is CASSTGGPLNEQFF.

This clonotype was seen only a few times. CDR3: CAIRADGASYEQYF. The CDR3 coding sequence is TGTGCCATCAGGGCGGACGGGGCTAGCTACGAGCAGTACTTC. The gene calls are TRBV10-3 and TRBJ2-7; D is perhaps TRBD1 or TRBD2 (5 bases each). Germline CDR1 is ENHRY and CDR2 is SYGVKD. The CDR3 runs to 14 residues. The V end lost 6 bases, the J end lost 3 bases, and 15 bases lay between the germline ends.

This clonotype was recorded at least ten times. The chain employs TRBV5-1 and TRBJ1-1; 7 bases agree with TRBD1. Trimming took 4 bases from V and 0 from J; bases not matched to a gene: 9. Germline V CDR1 and CDR2: SGHRS, YFSETQ. This CDR3 is built from 16 residues. CDR3 nucleotides: TGCGCCAGCAGCCCGGGGGACAGACTTATGAACACTGAAGCTTTCTTT. It translates to CASSPGDRLMNTEAFF. Full variable domain (outside the CDR3, taken from reference TRBV5-1 and TRBJ1-1): KAGVTQTPRYLIKTRGQQVTLSCSPISGHRSVSWYQQTPGQGLQFLFEYFSETQRNKGNFPGRFSGRQFSNSRSEMNVSTLELGDSALYLCASSPGDRLMNTEAFFGQGTRLTVV.

V usage is TRBV4-2 and J usage is TRBJ2-5, with TRBD1 matching over 8 bases. The CDR3 is made up of 15 amino acids. The V gene's germline CDR1 is LGHNA and CDR2 YNFKEQ. V was pared by 4 bases and J by 5 bases, with 9 bases of the junction left unmatched. CDR3 DNA sequence: TGTGCCAGCAGCCTTCGCCTCAGGGGGCAGGAGACCCAGTACTTC. Residues: CASSLRLRGQETQYF.

This clonotype was observed at least ten times. This chain joins TRBV7-2 and TRBJ2-2; D remains unclear. The V end lost 1 base, the J end lost 13 bases, and 16 bases lay between the germline ends. Germline V gives CDR1 SGHTA, CDR2 FQGNSA. This CDR3 has 14 amino acids. CDR3 protein: CASSLGSSGKGLFF. The CDR3 DNA follows: TGTGCCAGCAGCTTAGGGAGTAGTGGGAAAGGGCTGTTTTTT.

This chain links TRBV24-1 with TRBJ2-5; D unresolved. Trimming stripped 1 base from V and 1 base from J, with 15 bases between. The CDR3 contains 17 residues. The V gene's germline CDR1 is KGHDR and CDR2 SFDVKD. The CDR3, as DNA: TGTGCCACCAGTGATTTTAGGGTGGGCGGCCTCCAAGAGACCCAGTACTTC. Protein product: CATSDFRVGGLQETQYF.

At least ten counts were recorded for this clonotype. The chain is built from TRBV28 and TRBJ1-5; 7 nucleotides match TRBD1. V dropped 5 bases and J dropped 2; count of bases not matched to a gene: 9. The CDR3 loop spans 16 amino acids. CDR1 and CDR2 from the germline V gene are MDHEN and SYDVKM. The CDR3 region is CASSRPRQGGNQPQHF. CDR3 nucleotide sequence: TGTGCCAGCAGTCGCCCTCGACAGGGCGGCAATCAGCCCCAGCATTTT.

There are a few counts of this clonotype. This chain links TRBV3-1 with TRBJ2-1, with 11 positions matching TRBD2. The CDR3 loop spans 18 amino acids. V lost 1 base, J lost 4 bases, and 9 bases stayed unmatched. Germline loops: CDR1 LGHDT, CDR2 YNNKEL (reference sequence). CDR3 protein: CASSQATLAGGRYNEQFF. The DNA of the CDR3 is TGTGCCAGCAGCCAAGCCACCCTAGCGGGGGGCAGATACAATGAGCAGTTCTTC.

This clonotype showed up many times. The chain uses TRBV11-2 and TRBJ2-1; D may be TRBD1 (5 bases). Germline CDR1 and CDR2: SGHAT and FQNNGV. The CDR3 extends over 14 amino acids. The germline V and J ends were trimmed by 6 bases and 8 bases, with 17 bases remaining between them. The CDR3 nucleotides are TGTGCCAGCAGATCGGACATGCTCGAGTATGAGCAGTTCTTC. Its protein product is CASRSDMLEYEQFF.